Listed below are T cell receptor beta chains from one sample, sequenced in a study of blood T cell repertoires in COVID-19. Produced via immunoSEQ multiplex PCR; TCRdb's table is partial and in-frame only. This sample carries about 80,000 clones, over 75% of them seen once, and the ten largest clones take about 10%. The source material was peripheral blood. The receptors originated from a human donor in a cohort sampled during active COVID-19. CDR3s include the opening cysteine and the closing phenylalanine or tryptophan. D genes are given only for firm matches. Some rows mark clone size as missing; the rest say once, few, many or name a class of expanded clone.

j_call: TRBJ1-4
v_call: TRBV5-6
clone_size: NA
d_call: NA
cdr3_aa: CATSSGLKGEKLFF
cdr3_nt: TGTGCCACCTCTTCTGGACTCAAAGGGGAAAAACTGTTTTTT

j_call: TRBJ2-7
v_call: TRBV23-1
clone_size: NA
d_call: TRBD1
cdr3_aa: CASSQFGTGLYEQYF
cdr3_nt: TGCGCCAGCAGTCAATTCGGGACAGGGTTATACGAGCAGTACTTC

j_call: TRBJ2-7
v_call: TRBV4-1
clone_size: NA
d_call: TRBD2
cdr3_aa: CASSQGLAGSYEQYF
cdr3_nt: TGCGCCAGCAGCCAAGGACTAGCGGGATCCTACGAGCAGTACTTC

j_call: TRBJ2-1
v_call: TRBV6-2/TRBV6-3
clone_size: NA
d_call: TRBD2
cdr3_aa: CASSSLAGAYNEQFF
cdr3_nt: TGTGCCAGCAGTTCCCTAGCGGGAGCATACAATGAGCAGTTCTTC

j_call: TRBJ2-3
v_call: TRBV9
clone_size: NA
d_call: TRBD2
cdr3_aa: CASSVDSGGTDTQYF
cdr3_nt: TGTGCCAGCAGCGTAGACAGCGGGGGTACAGATACGCAGTATTTT

j_call: TRBJ1-2
v_call: TRBV14
clone_size: NA
d_call: TRBD1
cdr3_aa: CASSQVDRAYGYTF
cdr3_nt: TGTGCCAGCAGCCAAGTGGACAGGGCCTATGGCTACACCTTC

j_call: TRBJ2-2
v_call: TRBV5-6
clone_size: NA
d_call: TRBD1
cdr3_aa: CASSSGTANTGELFF
cdr3_nt: TGTGCCAGCAGCAGTGGGACAGCGAACACCGGGGAGCTGTTTTTT

j_call: TRBJ1-4
v_call: TRBV28
clone_size: NA
d_call: NA
cdr3_aa: CASSWANSVEKLFF
cdr3_nt: TGTGCCAGCAGTTGGGCCAACTCTGTTGAAAAACTGTTTTTT

j_call: TRBJ2-1
v_call: TRBV3-1/TRBV3-2
clone_size: NA
d_call: NA
cdr3_aa: CASSQDRGAPYNEQFF
cdr3_nt: TGTGCCAGCAGCCAAGATCGTGGGGCGCCATACAATGAGCAGTTCTTC

j_call: TRBJ2-1
v_call: TRBV19
clone_size: NA
d_call: NA
cdr3_aa: CASSIEGRSWRSSYNEQFF
cdr3_nt: TGTGCCAGTAGTATAGAGGGTCGGTCGTGGAGGAGCTCCTACAATGAGCAGTTCTTC

j_call: TRBJ2-1
v_call: TRBV3-1/TRBV3-2
clone_size: NA
d_call: TRBD2
cdr3_aa: CASSQGTSGGVFPSVEQFF
cdr3_nt: TGTGCCAGCAGCCAGGGGACTAGCGGGGGGGTTTTCCCCTCGGTGGAGCAGTTCTTC

j_call: TRBJ1-2
v_call: TRBV4-1
clone_size: NA
d_call: NA
cdr3_aa: CASSQVMTENYGYTF
cdr3_nt: TGCGCCAGCAGCCAAGTTATGACAGAAAACTATGGCTACACCTTC

j_call: TRBJ2-3
v_call: TRBV9
clone_size: few
d_call: TRBD2
cdr3_aa: CASSVGGTSGTDTQYF
cdr3_nt: TGTGCCAGCAGCGTGGGCGGGACTAGCGGCACAGATACGCAGTATTTT

j_call: TRBJ1-2
v_call: TRBV6-5
clone_size: NA
d_call: NA
cdr3_aa: CASVGEGVYGYTF
cdr3_nt: TGTGCCAGCGTCGGGGAGGGCGTCTATGGCTACACCTTC

j_call: TRBJ2-7
v_call: TRBV10-3
clone_size: NA
d_call: TRBD1
cdr3_aa: CAISEPGQGGYEQYF
cdr3_nt: TGTGCCATCAGTGAACCGGGACAGGGAGGCTACGAGCAGTACTTC

j_call: TRBJ1-1
v_call: TRBV4-1
clone_size: NA
d_call: NA
cdr3_aa: CASSRRTGDTEAFF
cdr3_nt: TGCGCCAGCAGCCGGAGGACTGGGGACACTGAAGCTTTCTTT

j_call: TRBJ2-7
v_call: TRBV5-1
clone_size: NA
d_call: NA
cdr3_aa: CASSFGQSRSYEQYF
cdr3_nt: TGCGCCAGCAGCTTTGGACAGTCTCGCTCCTACGAGCAGTACTTC

j_call: TRBJ2-5
v_call: TRBV7-3
clone_size: NA
d_call: TRBD1
cdr3_aa: CASSLDGTGGGKTQYF
cdr3_nt: TGTGCCAGCAGCTTAGACGGGACAGGTGGGGGCAAGACCCAGTACTTC

j_call: TRBJ1-1
v_call: TRBV5-1
clone_size: NA
d_call: NA
cdr3_aa: CASSSQGGNTEAFF
cdr3_nt: TGCGCCAGCAGCTCCCAAGGGGGGAACACTGAAGCTTTCTTT

j_call: TRBJ2-1
v_call: TRBV19
clone_size: NA
d_call: TRBD2
cdr3_aa: CASSTRTSVYSNEQFF
cdr3_nt: TGTGCCAGTAGTACCCGGACTAGCGTTTATTCCAATGAGCAGTTCTTC

j_call: TRBJ2-1
v_call: TRBV19
clone_size: few
d_call: TRBD2
cdr3_aa: CASSIGTSGSNEQFF
cdr3_nt: TGTGCCAGTAGTATCGGGACTAGCGGGAGCAATGAGCAGTTCTTC

j_call: TRBJ1-1
v_call: TRBV5-1
clone_size: NA
d_call: TRBD1
cdr3_aa: CASSSTGGPPEAFF
cdr3_nt: TGCGCCAGCAGCTCGACAGGGGGCCCTCCTGAAGCTTTCTTT

j_call: TRBJ1-4
v_call: TRBV5-1
clone_size: once
d_call: NA
cdr3_aa: CASSGGRVGEKLFF
cdr3_nt: TGCGCCAGCAGCGGGGGGAGAGTCGGGGAAAAACTGTTTTTT

j_call: TRBJ2-2
v_call: TRBV14
clone_size: NA
d_call: NA
cdr3_aa: CASSQYGVGTGELFF
cdr3_nt: TGTGCCAGCAGCCAATACGGGGTTGGAACCGGGGAGCTGTTTTTT

j_call: TRBJ1-5
v_call: TRBV7-8
clone_size: NA
d_call: NA
cdr3_aa: CASSSVYRDIGSNQPQHF
cdr3_nt: TGTGCCAGCAGCTCCGTATATCGGGACATCGGTAGCAATCAGCCCCAGCATTTT

j_call: TRBJ2-1
v_call: TRBV4-2
clone_size: NA
d_call: TRBD2
cdr3_aa: CASSQDGQTSRLPNEQFF
cdr3_nt: TGTGCCAGCAGCCAAGATGGTCAGACTAGCCGGCTTCCAAATGAGCAGTTCTTC

j_call: TRBJ1-1
v_call: TRBV19
clone_size: NA
d_call: NA
cdr3_aa: CASSTIGRVNTEAFF
cdr3_nt: TGTGCCAGTAGTACCATAGGCCGGGTGAACACTGAAGCTTTCTTT

j_call: TRBJ1-6
v_call: TRBV6-4
clone_size: NA
d_call: TRBD1
cdr3_aa: CASSDLGQGRYSPLHF
cdr3_nt: TGTGCCAGCAGTGACTTGGGACAGGGGAGGTATTCACCCCTCCACTTT

j_call: TRBJ2-5
v_call: TRBV24-1
clone_size: NA
d_call: NA
cdr3_aa: CATSDPRQETQYF
cdr3_nt: TGTGCCACCAGTGATCCCCGTCAAGAGACCCAGTACTTC

j_call: TRBJ1-2
v_call: TRBV28
clone_size: few
d_call: NA
cdr3_aa: CASEGVGYTF
cdr3_nt: TGTGCCAGCGAGGGGGTCGGCTACACCTTC

j_call: TRBJ1-5
v_call: TRBV28
clone_size: NA
d_call: NA
cdr3_aa: CASSKETTGNQPQHF
cdr3_nt: TGTGCCAGCAGTAAAGAAACAACAGGGAATCAGCCCCAGCATTTT

j_call: TRBJ1-5
v_call: TRBV2
clone_size: NA
d_call: TRBD1
cdr3_aa: CASSSGQVNQPQHF
cdr3_nt: TGTGCCAGCAGCTCGGGACAGGTGAATCAGCCCCAGCATTTT

j_call: TRBJ1-6
v_call: TRBV5-4
clone_size: NA
d_call: NA
cdr3_aa: CASSLGGRAGNSPLHF
cdr3_nt: TGTGCCAGCAGCTTGGGAGGACGGGCGGGGAATTCACCCCTCCACTTT

j_call: TRBJ1-3
v_call: TRBV11-3
clone_size: NA
d_call: NA
cdr3_aa: CASSSDRSTSGNTIYF
cdr3_nt: TGTGCCAGCAGCTCGGACAGAAGCACCTCTGGAAACACCATATATTTT

j_call: TRBJ1-1
v_call: TRBV5-1
clone_size: once
d_call: NA
cdr3_aa: CASSLYLDTEAFF
cdr3_nt: TGCGCCAGCAGCTTGTATTTAGACACTGAAGCTTTCTTT

j_call: TRBJ2-1
v_call: TRBV19
clone_size: NA
d_call: TRBD2
cdr3_aa: CASSSGGVENEQFF
cdr3_nt: TGTGCCAGTAGTAGCGGGGGGGTAGAGAATGAGCAGTTCTTC

j_call: TRBJ1-2
v_call: TRBV30
clone_size: NA
d_call: TRBD1
cdr3_aa: CAWKGQGVFYGYTF
cdr3_nt: TGTGCCTGGAAGGGGCAGGGGGTCTTCTATGGCTACACCTTC

j_call: TRBJ2-1
v_call: TRBV4-1
clone_size: NA
d_call: NA
cdr3_aa: CASSQEADFLNNEQFF
cdr3_nt: TGCGCCAGCAGCCAAGAGGCGGATTTCCTTAACAATGAGCAGTTCTTC

j_call: TRBJ1-5
v_call: TRBV29-1
clone_size: NA
d_call: NA
cdr3_aa: CSGDRDNQPQHF
cdr3_nt: TGCAGCGGTGACCGCGACAATCAGCCCCAGCATTTT

j_call: TRBJ2-7
v_call: TRBV11-2
clone_size: NA
d_call: NA
cdr3_aa: CASSFPGLTSYEQYF
cdr3_nt: TGTGCCAGCAGCTTTCCTGGACTAACGTCCTACGAGCAGTACTTC

j_call: TRBJ2-7
v_call: TRBV28
clone_size: few
d_call: TRBD2
cdr3_aa: CASSFAGGSYEQYF
cdr3_nt: TGTGCCAGCAGTTTCGCGGGAGGCTCCTACGAGCAGTACTTC

j_call: TRBJ1-1
v_call: TRBV5-4
clone_size: NA
d_call: NA
cdr3_aa: CASSLRQGGTEAFF
cdr3_nt: TGTGCCAGCAGCTTGCGTCAGGGAGGCACTGAAGCTTTCTTT

j_call: TRBJ2-3
v_call: TRBV5-1
clone_size: few
d_call: NA
cdr3_aa: CASTLKVGTDTQYF
cdr3_nt: TGCGCCAGCACCCTAAAAGTGGGCACAGATACGCAGTATTTT

j_call: TRBJ2-3
v_call: TRBV24-1
clone_size: NA
d_call: TRBD2
cdr3_aa: CATSDPTTVAGDVDTQYF
cdr3_nt: TGTGCCACCAGTGACCCTACTACGGTAGCGGGAGATGTAGATACGCAGTATTTT

j_call: TRBJ1-5
v_call: TRBV9
clone_size: NA
d_call: NA
cdr3_aa: CASSPSGYSNQPQHF
cdr3_nt: TGTGCCAGCAGCCCCAGTGGTTATAGCAATCAGCCCCAGCATTTT

j_call: TRBJ2-3
v_call: TRBV7-3
clone_size: NA
d_call: TRBD1
cdr3_aa: CASSPRQGAQYF
cdr3_nt: TGTGCCAGCAGCCCCCGACAGGGGGCGCAGTATTTT

j_call: TRBJ2-3
v_call: TRBV7-2
clone_size: NA
d_call: TRBD2
cdr3_aa: CASSLAAGGGTDTQYF
cdr3_nt: TGTGCCAGCAGCTTAGCAGCGGGAGGCGGCACAGATACGCAGTATTTT

j_call: TRBJ2-3
v_call: TRBV29-1
clone_size: NA
d_call: TRBD2
cdr3_aa: CSVRTSGRAGGTDTQYF
cdr3_nt: TGCAGCGTGAGGACTAGCGGGAGGGCCGGGGGCACAGATACGCAGTATTTT

j_call: TRBJ1-5
v_call: TRBV2
clone_size: NA
d_call: NA
cdr3_aa: CASKAGQGGGTQHF
cdr3_nt: TGTGCCAGCAAAGCCGGCCAGGGCGGGGGGACCCAGCATTTT

j_call: TRBJ2-7
v_call: TRBV6-5
clone_size: few
d_call: NA
cdr3_aa: CASSPRERTSYEQYF
cdr3_nt: TGTGCCAGCAGCCCCAGAGAGCGGACCTCCTACGAGCAGTACTTC

j_call: TRBJ1-1
v_call: TRBV19
clone_size: NA
d_call: NA
cdr3_aa: CASSKTGNTEAFF
cdr3_nt: TGTGCCAGTAGCAAGACAGGGAACACTGAAGCTTTCTTT